This T cell receptor (beta chain) comes out of a study of cytomegalovirus exposure and HLA in healthy donors. General study points: According to a subsequent analysis, TCR clusters identified in the first cohort showed a tendency to co-occur across the 100 to 150 validation repertoires. The classifier reportedly diagnosed cytomegalovirus status with high specificity and sensitivity.

In this sample, this clone turned up a few times. No antigen is known for it. The donors were members of the validation cohort comprising over a hundred subjects, separate from the roughly 730-subject first cohort. Trimming removed 3 bases at V and 10 bases at J, with 13 bases between. The germline gives CDR1 MNHNS, CDR2 SASEGT. CDR3 length: 14 amino acids. Measured with immunoSEQ multiplex PCR; TCRdb has only the in-frame clones, and not every one. The data contain 50,000 or so clones, approximately 95% of them seen just once; the ten biggest clones take up approximately 8%. The sequencing sample was made of PBMCs. The rearrangement links TRBV6-1 to TRBJ1-6; unclear D gene. The TCR sequence derives from a woman aged 18-35 years in good health and CMV-seropositive. The CDR3 DNA is TGTGCCAGCAGTGAGGGTCCAGGCGAGTCACCCCTCCACTTT. Protein sequence: CASSEGPGESPLHF.